One and the same sample provided the 30 T cell receptor beta chains below, sequenced in a study of T cell clones after liver transplantation. Libraries were prepared by immunoSEQ multiplex PCR; TCRdb keeps only in-frame clonotypes and omits some of them. The profile shows about 70,000 clones, roughly 80% of them singletons. This material consisted of CD4+ T cells from blood, taken 12 months after liver transplant. These receptors were collected from a human patient who received a liver transplant. Part of the T cells may come from the graft donor.

The chain employs TRBV5-8 and TRBJ2-7, with a weak D call TRBD2 (6 bases). The V end lost 7 bases, the J end lost 2 bases, and 16 bases lay between the germline ends. There are 14 residues in the CDR3. Germline V CDR1 and CDR2: SGHTS, YDEGEE. The chain's CDR3 is CASRLLSGAYEQYF. The DNA of the CDR3 is TGTGCCAGCCGCCTACTTTCGGGGGCCTACGAGCAGTACTTC.

V and J are TRBV9 and TRBJ2-4; 11 bases match TRBD1. CDR3 length: 19 amino acids. J lost 2 bases, V lost 4 bases, and 14 bases had no gene match. Germline V gives CDR1 SGDLS, CDR2 YYNGEE. Here the CDR3 reads CASSSWTGGAGLTKNIQYF. The DNA of the CDR3 is TGTGCCAGCAGCTCGTGGACAGGGGGCGCCGGGTTGACCAAAAACATTCAGTACTTC.

The V gene is TRBV5-4, the J gene TRBJ2-1; TRBD1 agrees at 7 bases. V dropped 0 bases and J dropped 5; count of bases not matched to a gene: 8. The germline CDR1 and CDR2 sequences are SGHNT and YYREEE (reference sequence). This CDR3 has 16 amino acids. CDR3 nucleotides: TGTGCCAGCAGCTTGGGAGGGGGCGATGCGAACAATGAGCAGTTCTTC. Translated, it gives CASSLGGGDANNEQFF.

The rearrangement links TRBV5-1 to TRBJ2-1, with 7 bases fitting TRBD2. With 1 base clipped from V and 3 bases from J, the junction kept 10 bases outside the gene matches. The germline V gene has CDR1 SGHRS and CDR2 YFSETQ. CDR3 length equals 17 residues. The CDR3 loop is CASSLPRLAEGYNEQFF. CDR3 DNA sequence: TGCGCCAGCAGCTTGCCTAGACTAGCTGAAGGCTACAATGAGCAGTTCTTC.

The chain couples TRBV15 to TRBJ1-2, with TRBD1 as a possible D gene (6 bases). Germline values: CDR1 LNHNV, CDR2 YYDKDF (reference sequence). The CDR3 has 15 amino acids. The V gene lost 0 bases and the J gene lost 7 bases, with 15 bases spanning the gap. CDR3 sequence: CATSREGSWGPGYTF. The CDR3 DNA reads TGTGCCACCAGCAGAGAAGGGAGTTGGGGGCCTGGCTACACCTTC.

The chain is built from TRBV4-1 and TRBJ1-1, with a possible D match to TRBD1 (5 bases). The germline CDR1 and CDR2 sequences are MGHRA and YSYEKL. V shed 5 bases and J shed 6 bases, with 19 bases lying between them. The CDR3 runs to 15 residues. The DNA for the CDR3 is TGCGCCAGCAGCTTCAAGATGGGGGTTGAAGCTGAAGCTTTCTTT. This codes for CASSFKMGVEAEAFF.

The chain uses TRBV28 and TRBJ1-5, with unresolved D. Germline-derived CDR1 and CDR2 are MDHEN and SYDVKM. V gave up 6 bases and J gave up 0 bases, with 12 bases separating them. The CDR3 has 15 residues. This chain's CDR3 is CASSPLWGSNQPQHF. The CDR3 DNA sequence: TGTGCCAGCAGCCCCCTATGGGGTAGCAATCAGCCCCAGCATTTT.

This CDR3 is CASSFWRDGNTEAFF. DNA for the CDR3: TGTGCCAGCAGTTTTTGGAGGGATGGGAACACTGAAGCTTTCTTT. This rearrangement joins TRBV28 to TRBJ1-1; D remains ambiguous. This CDR3 contains 15 residues. The V and J ends lost 3 bases and 1 base respectively, with 12 bases between them. From germline, CDR1 is MDHEN and CDR2 SYDVKM.

The chain carries TRBV14 and TRBJ2-1; 13 nucleotides align to TRBD2. V dropped 4 bases and J dropped 9; count of bases not matched to a gene: 6. Per germline, CDR1 SGHDN and CDR2 FVKESK. CDR3 size: 15 residues. The CDR3 region has the DNA TGTGCCAGCAGCCTCACTAGCGGGAGGGCAGGTGAGCAGTTCTTC. As protein: CASSLTSGRAGEQFF. Full variable domain (remainder filled in from reference TRBV14 and TRBJ2-1): EAGVTQFPSHSVIEKGQTVTLRCDPISGHDNLYWYRRVMGKEIKFLLHFVKESKQDESGMPNNRFLAERTGGTYSTLKVQPAELEDSGVYFCASSLTSGRAGEQFFGPGTRLTVL.

The V call is TRBV29-1, the J call TRBJ1-1, with 8 positions matching TRBD1. Germline CDR1 SQVTM, CDR2 ANQGSEA. This CDR3 has 11 amino acids. V dropped 6 bases and J dropped 9; count of bases not matched to a gene: 6. CDR3 protein: CSVQGERKAFF. The CDR3 region has the DNA TGCAGCGTACAGGGGGAAAGGAAAGCTTTCTTT.

V usage is TRBV28 and J usage is TRBJ1-2; TRBD1 aligns across 9 bases. Trimming took 6 bases from V and 6 from J; bases not matched to a gene: 5. Germline CDR1 reads MDHEN; CDR2 reads SYDVKM. This CDR3 region has 13 residues. The CDR3 loop reads CASRPQGANGYTF. The CDR3 DNA reads TGTGCCAGCAGGCCACAGGGGGCCAATGGCTACACCTTC.

This rearrangement joins TRBV6-5 to TRBJ1-5; the D gene is possibly TRBD1 (5 bases). CDR1 and CDR2 (germline): MNHEY, SVGAGI. This CDR3 has 15 residues. V was trimmed by 2 bases and J by 0 bases, leaving 8 bases between them. The CDR3, as DNA: TGTGCCAGCAGTTACGGGGGTAATAGCAATCAGCCCCAGCATTTT. Protein sequence: CASSYGGNSNQPQHF.

V and J are TRBV6-6 and TRBJ2-7; D gene unclear. The CDR3 sequence is 13 residues long. V was cut by 0 bases and J by 6 bases, with 9 bases left in between. CDR1 MNHNY and CDR2 SVGAGI come from the germline V gene (reference sequence). The CDR3 loop reads CASSYSPAFEQYF. DNA for the CDR3: TGTGCCAGCAGTTACTCCCCAGCTTTCGAGCAGTACTTC.

The chain carries TRBV6-5 and TRBJ1-2; 10 bases are shared with TRBD1. The CDR3 is made up of 13 amino acids. Trimming removed 8 bases from V and 7 bases from J; junction bases left unmatched: 7. Germline V gene sequence: CDR1 MNHEY, CDR2 SVGAGI. In DNA form, the CDR3 reads TGTGCCAGCTCCGGGACAGGGGCGGCTGGCTACACCTTC. Protein product: CASSGTGAAGYTF.

This rearrangement joins TRBV7-6 to TRBJ2-1; no clear D. The germline CDR1 and CDR2 sequences are SGHVS and FNYEAQ. This CDR3 is built from 14 residues. Trimming took off 7 bases at V and 2 bases at J, with 12 bases between the two ends. CDR3 bases: TGTGCCAGCACCACCTTGGAGCCCTACAATGAGCAGTTCTTC. It encodes CASTTLEPYNEQFF.

The rearrangement uses TRBV27 and TRBJ2-4; 8 nucleotides line up with TRBD1. This CDR3 contains 13 residues. Germline V CDR1 and CDR2: MNHEY, SMNVEV (reference sequence). V lost 3 bases and J lost 5; bases outside the gene matches: 0. This CDR3 is CASSFRGQNIQYF. The CDR3 DNA reads as TGTGCCAGCAGTTTCAGGGGGCAAAACATTCAGTACTTC.

The gene calls are TRBV18 and TRBJ2-7; the D is unclear. Germline assignment: CDR1 KGHSH and CDR2 LQKENI. V lost 3 bases to trimming and J lost 0 bases, with 3 bases between them. The CDR3 consists of 12 residues. The CDR3 reads CASSPSSYEQYF. The CDR3 DNA sequence: TGTGCCAGCTCACCCAGCTCCTACGAGCAGTACTTC.

The rearrangement uses TRBV28 and TRBJ1-1; D uncertain. The V and J ends lost 5 bases and 3 bases respectively, with 10 bases between them. Germline V gives CDR1 MDHEN, CDR2 SYDVKM. The CDR3 is 13 amino acids. CDR3 residues: CASSLKIYTEAFF. The CDR3 DNA is TGTGCCAGCAGTCTAAAAATTTACACTGAAGCTTTCTTT.

Concerning this clone itself: This likely comes from a read error, as the CDR3 has no conserved phenylalanine or tryptophan at its end. It is unclear where the CDR3 begins or ends on the DNA, so no DNA is shown, and the CDR3 is as TCRdb lists it. V and J are TRBV5-1 and TRBJ2-7; TRBD2 was called by the table and not checked on the DNA. Per the germline V gene, CDR1 is SGHRS and CDR2 is YFSETQ. The CDR3 has 13 residues if both end residues are counted. The CDR3: CASSPGIRRSPFS.

This sequence joins TRBV5-6 and TRBJ2-7, with no clear D. The CDR3 is made up of 13 amino acids. CDR1 and CDR2 from the germline V gene are SGHDT and YYEEEE. The V gene lost 1 base and the J gene lost 1 base, with 6 bases spanning the gap. CDR3 loop: CASSLRESYEQYF. The DNA for the CDR3 is TGTGCCAGCAGCTTGAGGGAATCCTACGAGCAGTACTTC.

The chain employs TRBV29-1 and TRBJ2-3; no firm D call. Looked up from germline, CDR1 is SQVTM and CDR2 is ANQGSEA. This CDR3 comprises 12 residues. V was cut by 0 bases and J by 1 base, with 2 bases left in between. The CDR3 loop reads CSVEDGTDTQYF. CDR3 DNA: TGCAGCGTTGAAGATGGCACAGATACGCAGTATTTT.

The V gene is TRBV5-4, the J gene TRBJ2-5; D unresolved. Germline V gene data show CDR1 as SGHNT and CDR2 as YYREEE (reference sequence). With 3 bases removed from V and 2 bases from J, the gap between germline ends came to 11 bases. The CDR3 length is 14 residues. In DNA, the CDR3 is TGTGCCAGCAGCTCTCCGGGCCTTCAAGAGACCCAGTACTTC. It is translated as CASSSPGLQETQYF.

This clone was detected only a few times. This rearrangement joins TRBV5-1 to TRBJ2-7, with D possibly matching TRBD1 (6 bases). Trimming stripped 0 bases from V and 6 bases from J, with 10 bases between. Germline V lookup: CDR1 SGHRS, CDR2 YFSETQ. CDR3 length: 13 residues. The CDR3 DNA is TGCGCCAGCAGCTTGGAGACAGGCGCCGAGCAGTACTTC. As protein: CASSLETGAEQYF.

The chain employs TRBV28 and TRBJ1-4; D is perhaps TRBD1 (6 bases). V was cut by 5 bases and J by 12 bases, with 13 bases left in between. Germline values: CDR1 MDHEN, CDR2 SYDVKM. This CDR3 is 12 amino acids long. CDR3 loop: CASSVQGKQLFF. Here the CDR3 DNA reads TGTGCCAGCAGTGTACAGGGAAAACAACTGTTTTTT.

The chain employs TRBV9 and TRBJ2-3; no reliable D call. CDR1 and CDR2 from the germline V gene are SGDLS and YYNGEE. V gave up 4 bases and J gave up 4 bases, with 10 bases separating them. The CDR3 spans 13 residues. The CDR3 sequence is CASSFNLADTQYF. In DNA, the CDR3 is TGTGCCAGCAGCTTCAATTTAGCAGATACGCAGTATTTT.

The chain carries TRBV6-5 and TRBJ1-2; tentative D call: TRBD1 (6 bases). V shed 2 bases and J shed 4 bases, with 8 bases lying between them. Germline lookup yields CDR1 MNHEY and CDR2 SVGAGI. This CDR3 region has 13 residues. The CDR3 nucleotides are TGTGCCAGCAGTTACGGGGGCCCCTATGGCTACACCTTC. Protein product: CASSYGGPYGYTF.

This clone was detected only once. The genes are TRBV7-2 and TRBJ2-5; D is perhaps TRBD1 or TRBD2 (5 bases each). Germline lookup yields CDR1 SGHTA and CDR2 FQGNSA. This CDR3 is 13 amino acids long. Trimming removed 5 bases from V and 5 bases from J, with 12 bases in between. The CDR3 sequence is CASSRTRQETQYF. In DNA, the CDR3 is TGTGCCAGCAGCCGCACTAGACAGGAGACCCAGTACTTC.

This clone was counted a single time. This chain's CDR3 is CASSLAGGPYNEQFF. CDR3 bases: TGTGCCAGCAGCTTAGCGGGAGGGCCCTACAATGAGCAGTTCTTC. V is TRBV11-2 and J is TRBJ2-1; TRBD2 matches at 8 bases. The V gene end was trimmed by 1 base and the J gene end by 2 bases; junction bases not matched to a gene: 1. The CDR3 is 15 residues long. CDR1 SGHAT and CDR2 FQNNGV come from the germline V gene.

The chain uses TRBV6-6 and TRBJ1-2; D is ambiguous. Trimming left V 2 bases short and J 4 bases short, with 14 bases between. Looked up from germline, CDR1 is MNHNY and CDR2 is SVGAGI (reference sequence). This CDR3 comprises 15 residues. The CDR3 spells CASSYKGEMGYGYTF. The CDR3 nucleotides read TGTGCCAGCAGTTACAAGGGAGAGATGGGCTATGGCTACACCTTC.

The chain links TRBV5-1 to TRBJ2-7; D may match TRBD1 or TRBD2 (5 bases each). The CDR3 covers 12 residues. Germline CDR1 reads SGHRS; CDR2 reads YFSETQ. Trimming left V 4 bases short and J 5 bases short, with 10 bases between. As DNA, the CDR3 is TGCGCCAGCAGCCTCCGGGGCGACGAGCAGTACTTC. This sequence encodes CASSLRGDEQYF.